The table lists the clone carrying this TCR beta chain with a few counts. The data originate from a study of beta chain features in type 1 diabetes. The isolated RNA, all of it, was reverse transcribed, so expressed TCRB transcripts were what got sequenced. Here immunoSEQ multiplex PCR was the method, and the copy in TCRdb shows in-frame clones only, minus some. The table lists 900,000 or so clones, roughly 15% of them singletons. Per the germline V gene, CDR1 is SGHRS and CDR2 is YFSETQ. The CDR3 sequence is 16 residues long. Losses at the gene ends were 0 bases for V and 4 bases for J; bases not matched to a gene: 4.

This chain links TRBV5-1 with TRBJ2-1; 10 bases are a match to TRBD2. This TCR derives from a woman aged 18-29 years in good health. The specimen sequenced was naive CD4+ T cells from blood. The CDR3 nucleotides read TGCGCCAGCAGCTTGGCCCTAGCGGGAGAGTACAATGAGCAGTTCTTC. It specifies CASSLALAGEYNEQFF.